This TCR beta chain was recorded in a study of blood T cell repertoires in COVID-19. This CDR3 comprises 15 residues. With V trimmed by 8 bases and J by 5 bases, 7 bases remained unmatched. Germline CDR1 MNHEY, CDR2 SVGAGI. TCRdb's copy holds only in-frame clones and misses some; the assay was immunoSEQ multiplex PCR. The sample lists some 240,000 clones; 90% were seen once. This clonotype was obtained from a woman aged 60 to 75 with COVID-19, enrolled during active disease. The chain joins TRBV6-5 to TRBJ2-2; the match to TRBD2 covers 11 bases. Specimen: peripheral blood. CDR3 in DNA: TGTGCCAGCCTTAGCGGGGGGGCCATGACCGGGGAGCTGTTTTTT. As protein: CASLSGGAMTGELFF.